This T cell receptor beta chain was found in a study of T cell responses to AZD1222 COVID-19 vaccine. Background on the study: Second-dose intervals of approximately 4 or approximately 12 weeks were pooled.

The CDR3 extends over 16 amino acids. CDR1 and CDR2 (germline): LGHNA, YNFKEQ. The V segment lost 1 base and the J segment 9 bases; nucleotides outside the gene matches: 6. Profiled with immunoSEQ multiplex PCR; TCRdb holds only in-frame clones, not every one. The repertoire includes fewer than 200,000 clones, around 92% of them detected once, and 10% sits in the top ten. General study results and limits: Mapped onto spike, vaccine-associated CD4 TCRs spanned it and were dominant at 160-218 and 743-854. Of the AZD1222 recipients, only 5 or 6 were seropositive at baseline. Donors were largely white British and mainly female; clonal diversity was possibly underestimated.

In the case of this clone: Its antigen is still unknown.

The source material was peripheral blood, sampled on day 0 of AZD1222 vaccination. This receptor was taken from an adult in good health. V usage is TRBV4-2 and J usage is TRBJ2-1, with TRBD2 identical over 13 bases. CDR3 DNA sequence: TGTGCCAGCAGCCAAGGGGAAGGACTAGCGGGGGTTGAGCAGTTCTTC. Protein sequence: CASSQGEGLAGVEQFF.